This TCR beta chain is drawn from a study of blood T cell repertoires in COVID-19. This clone was recorded only once. Seattle participants joined during active infection and were tracked over time. The data were produced by immunoSEQ multiplex PCR, yet TCRdb's version contains in-frame clones alone and is incomplete. The table lists about 430,000 clones, roughly 89% of them singletons, with 0.7% to 0.85% in the top ten. Trimming pared 2 bases from V and 6 bases from J, leaving 11 bases between. Per germline, CDR1 MNHNY and CDR2 SVGAGI (reference sequence). The CDR3 is made up of 14 amino acids. The source is a man aged 18 to 29 with COVID-19, enrolled during active disease. V is TRBV6-6 and J is TRBJ1-5; D remains unclear. Input material: peripheral blood. The CDR3 DNA sequence: TGTGCCAGCAGTTACCTAGTTGATGGTCAGCCCCAGCATTTT. Translated, it gives CASSYLVDGQPQHF.